This T cell receptor beta chain was sequenced in a study of identical twins (dated by TCRdb to about 2016). Regarding the study in general: To test whether fetal clonotypes persist, this study deep-sequenced TCR alpha and beta repertoires from monozygotic twins, from unrelated adults of various ages, and from cord blood. Replicate twin experiments were performed at different times using different library preparation protocols to rule out contamination.

Every donor in the study was a healthy Caucasian. The twin cohort consisted of three pairs of female monozygotic twins, all aged roughly 18 to 30 years. Peripheral blood mononuclear cells were the source from which RNA for the TCR libraries was isolated. Summary of the overall study and its limitations: Recombination models systematically underestimated out-of-frame TCR alpha sharing in monozygotic twins but agreed with sharing between unrelated individuals. Zero-insertion analyses could be partly confounded by invariant T cells such as MAIT and iNKT, although diverse VJ usage argued against such confounding for most clonotypes. Compared with coincidental sharing between unrelated individuals, out-of-frame TCR alpha sequences shared between twins showed an excess of sequences with low generation probability. Abundant cord blood beta clonotypes had fewer insertions, young adult naive repertoires showed a similar but weaker trend, and memory repertoires showed no such trend. Because the same donors could not be followed over many years, the conclusions depended on cross-sectional statistical analysis. The excess sharing between twins in beta out-of-frame sequences was weaker because fewer shared sequences reduced the signal-to-noise ratio.

Libraries were constructed by 5' RACE. Instrument on record: Illumina HiSeq 2000. A universal primer binding site was added through template switching, and the final cDNA carried a unique molecular identifier so that TCR cDNA molecules could be counted accurately. Specific primers in the conserved constant-segment region were used to synthesize first-strand cDNA for TCR alpha and beta chains. To control for contamination, every cDNA library was double barcoded, receiving both a SMART-Mk sample barcode and Illumina barcodes. TruSeq adapter sequences, together with Illumina sample barcodes, were added in two successive PCR steps. TCR alpha and beta cDNA libraries were sequenced on the Illumina HiSeq platform with custom primers. Processing in the source paper ran as follows. MiGEC was used to process raw reads and extract unique molecular identifiers, and MiXCR was used to find CDR3 positions. Recombination models were inferred per individual with the repgenHMM and IGoR tools using an EM algorithm. The analysis of shared clonotypes was done with the tcR package in R, with sharing normalized by the product of cloneset sizes. To study raw recombination free of thymic and clonal selection effects, out-of-frame nonproductive sequences were analyzed. TCRdb reprocessing: public reads trimmed at Q25 with fastp, clones called with MiXCR, in-frame beta chains kept. Every distinct CDR3 protein forms one entry, paired with its most common genes and DNA. TCRdb assigned the V and J calls; the authors' analysis was not used. The sample profile shows 600,000 to 850,000 distinct CDR3 sequences; about 18% of them were found once. 13% of the sample is in the top ten clones.

This clonotype was counted only a few times. The antigen it recognizes is unknown. The sample holds no much larger clone one base away, and base qualities are not on file. Measured from the cysteine to the phenylalanine, the CDR3 is 18 residues long. The retained sequence is limited to the CDR3, 54 bases, with the frame set at the first base. The germline V gene provides CDR1 SGHDN and CDR2 FVKESK. The trim is 2 bases for V and 4 bases for J, with a gap of 21 bases between the germline ends. This sample also belongs to another study, concerning T cells expressing NK-cell markers. Taken from the second paper: TCR beta-chain repertoires were profiled in sorted CD3+CD56+NKG2C+, CD3+CD56+NKG2C- and CD3+CD56-NKG2C+ T-cell subsets from several donors. Seven of the eight sequenced donors were HCMV-seropositive and one was HCMV-seronegative. In several experiments an anti-gammadeltaTCR antibody was added to restrict sorting to alphabetaTCR-expressing T cells. In six donors, the dominant CD3+CD56+NKG2C+ clonotypes were among the top 10 CD8+ clonotypes and accounted for roughly 1.0-7.0% of CD8+ T cells. Those dominant clonotypes were again the most abundant among CD3+CD56-NKG2C+ cells in four donors, at about 28.3-60.1%. Whether the expanded NKG2C-expressing T cell clones were specific for HCMV antigens was left unclear. Randomly selected healthy volunteers, three men and five women, were used as the eight sequenced donors. To determine HCMV serostatus, a commercial ELISA kit was used to detect HCMV-specific IgG in serum. Bulk peripheral blood T-cell repertoires were additionally sequenced from unsorted PBMC for several donors. MIGEC was used to demultiplex reads and group the reads by UMI, and MiTCR was used to assemble and quantify clonotypes. Only TCR cDNA sequences supported by at least two reads were kept to exclude erroneous sequences. The tcR package was used for downstream repertoire analysis, and clonotypes were matched across fractions by CDR3 nucleotide sequence plus V segment. VDJmatch was used to annotate antigen specificity against VDJdb, with one amino acid substitution in CDR3 allowed.

The clonotype comes from a woman between 18 and 29 years old in good health. Here the chain combines TRBV14 and TRBJ2-1; the D segment might be TRBD1 or TRBD2, since each matches 6 bases. The sample taken for sequencing was PBMCs. CDR3 loop: CASSQTAPGGGPYNEQFF. The sequenced DNA is TGTGCCAGCAGCCAAACGGCGCCAGGAGGGGGGCCATACAATGAGCAGTTCTTC. The CDR3 plus the reference TRBV14 and TRBJ2-1 genes for the other parts give the full variable domain: EAGVTQFPSHSVIEKGQTVTLRCDPISGHDNLYWYRRVMGKEIKFLLHFVKESKQDESGMPNNRFLAERTGGTYSTLKVQPAELEDSGVYFCASSQTAPGGGPYNEQFFGPGTRLTVL.